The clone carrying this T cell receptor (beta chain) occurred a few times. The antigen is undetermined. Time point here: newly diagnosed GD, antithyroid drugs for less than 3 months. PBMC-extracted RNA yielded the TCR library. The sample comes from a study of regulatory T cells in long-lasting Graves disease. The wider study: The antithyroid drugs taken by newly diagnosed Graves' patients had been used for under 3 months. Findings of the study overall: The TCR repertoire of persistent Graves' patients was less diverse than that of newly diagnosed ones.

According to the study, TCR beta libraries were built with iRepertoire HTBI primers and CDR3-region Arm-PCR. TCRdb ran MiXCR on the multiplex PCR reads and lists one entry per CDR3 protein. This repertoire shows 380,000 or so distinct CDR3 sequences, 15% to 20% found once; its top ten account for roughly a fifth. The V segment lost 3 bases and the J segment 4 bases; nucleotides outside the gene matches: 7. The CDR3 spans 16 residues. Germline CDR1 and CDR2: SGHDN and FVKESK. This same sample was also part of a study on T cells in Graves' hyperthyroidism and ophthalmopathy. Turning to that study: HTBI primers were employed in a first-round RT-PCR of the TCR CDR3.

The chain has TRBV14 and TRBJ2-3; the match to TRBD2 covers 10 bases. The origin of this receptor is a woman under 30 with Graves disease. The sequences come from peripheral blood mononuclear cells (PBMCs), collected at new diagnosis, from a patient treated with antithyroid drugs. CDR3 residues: CASSHILAGVADTQYF. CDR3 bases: TGTGCCAGCAGCCATATCCTAGCGGGAGTTGCAGATACGCAGTATTTT.